This T cell receptor beta chain was obtained from a study of blood T cell repertoires in COVID-19. Study in general: Donors in the United States, Italy and Spain gave samples during acute or convalescent COVID-19. Sample material is recorded as cDNA or gDNA derived from T cells, B-cell-depleted T cells, or PBMCs.

The V gene lost 0 bases and the J gene lost 7 bases, with 16 bases spanning the gap. The germline CDR1 and CDR2 sequences are SQVTM and ANQGSEA. This CDR3 spans 15 amino acids. This table comes from immunoSEQ multiplex PCR, and its TCRdb copy is limited to in-frame clones, with some not included. This table has roughly 260,000 clones, roughly nine tenths appearing once. V and J are TRBV29-1 and TRBJ1-3; D perhaps matches TRBD1 (5 bases). Input material: peripheral blood. This receptor was taken from a woman aged 45-60 years who had recovered from COVID-19. CDR3 loop: CSVEDRGGDRNTIYF. The CDR3 DNA sequence: TGCAGCGTTGAAGATCGCGGGGGAGATCGCAACACCATATATTTT.